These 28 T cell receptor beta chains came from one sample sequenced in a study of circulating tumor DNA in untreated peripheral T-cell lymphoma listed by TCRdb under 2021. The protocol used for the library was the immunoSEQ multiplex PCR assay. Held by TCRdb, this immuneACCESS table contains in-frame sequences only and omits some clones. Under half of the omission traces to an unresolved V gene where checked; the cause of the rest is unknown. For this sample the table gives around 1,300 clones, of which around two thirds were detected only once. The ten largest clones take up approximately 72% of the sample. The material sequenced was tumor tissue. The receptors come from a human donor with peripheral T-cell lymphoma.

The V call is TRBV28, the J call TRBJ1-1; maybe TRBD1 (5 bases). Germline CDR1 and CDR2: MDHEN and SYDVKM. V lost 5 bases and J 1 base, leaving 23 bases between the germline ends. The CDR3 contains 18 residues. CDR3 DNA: TGTGCCAGCAGTAATCCCGGGAGGGGCGGTTGGAGGAACACTGAAGCTTTCTTT. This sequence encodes CASSNPGRGGWRNTEAFF.

This CDR3 reads CAWSEGTLFIQYF. CDR3 nucleotide sequence: TGTGCCTGGAGTGAGGGCACGCTGTTTATTCAGTACTTC. The gene calls are TRBV30 and TRBJ2-4; D gene ambiguous. The V and J ends lost 1 base and 10 bases respectively, with 14 bases between them. Germline V CDR1 and CDR2: GTSNPN, SVGIG (reference sequence). The CDR3 runs to 13 residues.

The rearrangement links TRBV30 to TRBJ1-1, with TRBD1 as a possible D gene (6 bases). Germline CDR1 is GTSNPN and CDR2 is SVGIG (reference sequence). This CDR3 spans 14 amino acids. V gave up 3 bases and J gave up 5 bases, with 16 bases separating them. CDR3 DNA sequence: TGTGCCTGGAGCCTGAACAGGGAGGGGACTGAAGCTTTCTTT. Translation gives CAWSLNREGTEAFF.

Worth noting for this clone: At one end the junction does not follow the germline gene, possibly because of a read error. CDR3 sequence: CASSEWDYSNQSQHF. In nucleotides, the CDR3 is TGTGCCAGCAGTGAATGGGACTATAGCAATCAGTCCCAGCATTTT. V and J are TRBV6-7 and TRBJ1-5; TRBD1 might be the D (5 bases). TRBV6-7 is an ORF, and what it does is uncertain. CDR3 size: 15 residues.

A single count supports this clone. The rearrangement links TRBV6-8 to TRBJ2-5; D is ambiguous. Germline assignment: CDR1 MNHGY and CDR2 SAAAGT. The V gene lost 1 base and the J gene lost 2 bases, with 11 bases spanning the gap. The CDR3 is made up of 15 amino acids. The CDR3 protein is CASSYLRPPQETQYF. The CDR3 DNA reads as TGTGCCAGCAGTTACTTACGGCCCCCACAAGAGACCCAGTACTTC.

CDR3 DNA sequence: TGTGCCTGGAGTGTACTTGGGATCGGGGAGACCCAGTACTTC. This translates into CAWSVLGIGETQYF. The V gene is TRBV30, the J gene TRBJ2-5, with D hard to call. This CDR3 comprises 14 residues. Per germline, CDR1 GTSNPN and CDR2 SVGIG (reference sequence). The germline V and J ends were trimmed by 0 bases and 5 bases, with 13 bases remaining between them.

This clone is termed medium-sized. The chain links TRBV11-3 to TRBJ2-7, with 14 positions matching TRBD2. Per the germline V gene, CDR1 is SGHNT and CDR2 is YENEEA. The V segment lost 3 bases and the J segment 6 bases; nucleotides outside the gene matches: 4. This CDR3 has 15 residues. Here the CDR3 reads CASSLGLAGVAEQYF. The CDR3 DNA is TGTGCCAGCAGCTTGGGACTAGCGGGAGTTGCCGAGCAGTACTTC.

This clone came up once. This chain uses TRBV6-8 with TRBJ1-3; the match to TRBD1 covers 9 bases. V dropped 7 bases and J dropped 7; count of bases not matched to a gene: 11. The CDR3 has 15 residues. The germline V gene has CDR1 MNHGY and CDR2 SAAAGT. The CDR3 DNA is TGTGCCAGCACCAGCTTGGGACAGGGTGGGAACACCATATATTTT. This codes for CASTSLGQGGNTIYF.

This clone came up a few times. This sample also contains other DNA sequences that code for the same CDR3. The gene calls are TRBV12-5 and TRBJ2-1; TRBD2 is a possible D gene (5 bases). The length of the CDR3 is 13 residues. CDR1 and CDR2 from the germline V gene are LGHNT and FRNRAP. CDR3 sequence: CASRLRGYNEQFF. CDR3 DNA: TGTGCCAGCCGGCTACGGGGATACAATGAGCAGTTCTTC. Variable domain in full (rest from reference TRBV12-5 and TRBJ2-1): DARVTQTPRHKVTEMGQEVTMRCQPILGHNTVFWYRQTMMQGLELLAYFRNRAPLDDSGMPKDRFSAEMPDATLATLKIQPSEPRDSAVYFCASRLRGYNEQFFGPGTRLTVL.

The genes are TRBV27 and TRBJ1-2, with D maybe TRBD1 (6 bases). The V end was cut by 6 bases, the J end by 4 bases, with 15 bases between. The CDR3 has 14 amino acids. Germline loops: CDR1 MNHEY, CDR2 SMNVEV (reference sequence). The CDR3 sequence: CASSLDRNSYGYTF. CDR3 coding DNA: TGTGCCAGCAGCCTCGACAGGAACTCCTATGGCTACACCTTC.

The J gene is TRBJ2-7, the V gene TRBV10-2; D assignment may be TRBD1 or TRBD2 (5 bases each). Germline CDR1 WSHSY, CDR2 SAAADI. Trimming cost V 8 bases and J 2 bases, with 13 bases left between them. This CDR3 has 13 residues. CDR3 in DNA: TGCGCCAGCGGCACCGGGACGGCCTACGAGCAGTACTTC. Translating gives CASGTGTAYEQYF.

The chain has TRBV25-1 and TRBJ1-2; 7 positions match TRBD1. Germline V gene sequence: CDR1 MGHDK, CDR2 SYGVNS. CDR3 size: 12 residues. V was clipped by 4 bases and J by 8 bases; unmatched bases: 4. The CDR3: CASSGRGLGYTF. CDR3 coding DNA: TGTGCCAGCAGTGGTAGGGGGCTGGGCTACACCTTC.

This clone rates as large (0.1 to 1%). CDR3 DNA: TGTGCCAGCAGTTTTTTGGCGGACAATGAGCAGTTCTTC. Translated: CASSFLADNEQFF. The chain links TRBV28 to TRBJ2-1; D is uncertain. From germline, CDR1 is MDHEN and CDR2 SYDVKM. There are 13 residues in the CDR3. V dropped 3 bases and J dropped 5 bases, with 8 bases sitting between them.

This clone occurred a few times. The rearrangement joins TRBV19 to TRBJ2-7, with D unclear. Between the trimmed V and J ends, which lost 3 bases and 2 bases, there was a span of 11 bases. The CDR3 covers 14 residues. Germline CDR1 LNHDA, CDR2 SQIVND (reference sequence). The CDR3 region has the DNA TGTGCCAGTAGTATGAAGATGGCGGCCTACGAGCAGTACTTC. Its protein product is CASSMKMAAYEQYF.

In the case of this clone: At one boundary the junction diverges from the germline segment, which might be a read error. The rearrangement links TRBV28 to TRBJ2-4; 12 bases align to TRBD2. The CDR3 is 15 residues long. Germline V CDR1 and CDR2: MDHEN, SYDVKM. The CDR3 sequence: CTSSLSLAGGNIQYF. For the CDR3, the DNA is TGTACCAGCAGTTTATCCCTAGCGGGAGGGAACATTCAGTACTTC.

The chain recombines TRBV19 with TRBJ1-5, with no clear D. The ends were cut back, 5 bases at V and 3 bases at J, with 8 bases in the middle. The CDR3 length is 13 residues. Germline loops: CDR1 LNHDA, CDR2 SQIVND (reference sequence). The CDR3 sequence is CASSGTNNQPQHF. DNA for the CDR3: TGTGCCAGTAGTGGTACAAACAATCAGCCCCAGCATTTT.

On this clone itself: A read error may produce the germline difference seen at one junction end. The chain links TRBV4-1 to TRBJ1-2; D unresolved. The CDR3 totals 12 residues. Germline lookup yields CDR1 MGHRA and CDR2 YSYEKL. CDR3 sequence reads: CASSQEGLGRRF. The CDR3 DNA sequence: TGCGCCAGCAGCCAAGAGGGGTTAGGGCGCCGCTTC.

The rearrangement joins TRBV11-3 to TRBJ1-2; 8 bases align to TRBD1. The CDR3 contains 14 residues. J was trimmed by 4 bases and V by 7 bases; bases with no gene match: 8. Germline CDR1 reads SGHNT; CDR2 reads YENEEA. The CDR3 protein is CASNTPGQAYGYTF. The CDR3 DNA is TGTGCCAGCAATACCCCGGGACAGGCCTATGGCTACACCTTC.

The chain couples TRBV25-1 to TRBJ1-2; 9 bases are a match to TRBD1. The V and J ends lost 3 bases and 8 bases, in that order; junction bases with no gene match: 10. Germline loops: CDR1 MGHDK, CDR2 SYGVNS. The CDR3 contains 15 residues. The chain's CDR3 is CASSDSQGTGRGYTF. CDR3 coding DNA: TGTGCCAGCAGTGACTCCCAGGGGACAGGGCGCGGCTACACCTTC.

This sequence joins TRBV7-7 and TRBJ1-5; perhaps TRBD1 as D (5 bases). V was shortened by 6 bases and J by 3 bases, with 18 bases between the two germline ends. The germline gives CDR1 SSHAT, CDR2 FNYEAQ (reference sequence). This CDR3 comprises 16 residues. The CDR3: CASRFMTEGPNQPQHF. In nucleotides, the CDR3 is TGTGCCAGCAGGTTCATGACAGAAGGTCCCAATCAGCCCCAGCATTTT.

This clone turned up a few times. This CDR3 is CASSRGTGYYEQYF. The CDR3 nucleotides are TGTGCCAGCAGTCGCGGGACAGGGTACTACGAGCAGTACTTC. The rearrangement uses TRBV6-8 and TRBJ2-7; 9 nucleotides match TRBD1. The germline gives CDR1 MNHGY, CDR2 SAAAGT. With 5 bases clipped from V and 3 bases from J, the junction kept 5 bases outside the gene matches. The CDR3 runs to 14 residues.

The DNA for the CDR3 is TGTGCCAGTAGTAGAGTCTGGGGGGCCGAGACCCAGTACTTC. This translates into CASSRVWGAETQYF. The chain has TRBV19 and TRBJ2-5; perhaps D is TRBD1 or TRBD2 (6 bases each). The CDR3 contains 14 residues. Germline V CDR1 and CDR2: LNHDA, SQIVND (reference sequence). Trimming cost V 4 bases and J 5 bases, with 14 bases left between them.

The DNA for the CDR3 is TGTGCCAGCGGGAGGGGCAGCTCCTACGAGCAGTACTTC. Translating it yields CASGRGSSYEQYF. The chain employs TRBV28 and TRBJ2-7; 7 bases map to TRBD2. Germline V gene lookup returns CDR1 MDHEN and CDR2 SYDVKM. The J segment lost 0 bases and the V segment lost 8 bases, leaving 4 bases of the junction unmatched. The CDR3 spans 13 residues.

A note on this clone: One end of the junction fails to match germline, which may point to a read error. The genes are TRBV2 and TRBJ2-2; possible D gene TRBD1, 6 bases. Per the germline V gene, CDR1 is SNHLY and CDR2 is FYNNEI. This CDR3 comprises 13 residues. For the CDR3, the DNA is TGTGCTAGCAGTGAACCAGGGGCCGGGGAGCTGTTTTTT. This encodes CASSEPGAGELFF.

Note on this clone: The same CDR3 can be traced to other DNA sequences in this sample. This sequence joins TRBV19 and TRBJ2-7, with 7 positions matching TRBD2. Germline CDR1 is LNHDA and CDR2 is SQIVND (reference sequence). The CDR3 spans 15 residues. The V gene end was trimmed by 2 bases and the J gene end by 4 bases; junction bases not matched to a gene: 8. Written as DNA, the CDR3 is TGTGCCAGTAGTATACGCCTAGCGGAGACTTACGAGCAGTACTTC. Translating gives CASSIRLAETYEQYF.

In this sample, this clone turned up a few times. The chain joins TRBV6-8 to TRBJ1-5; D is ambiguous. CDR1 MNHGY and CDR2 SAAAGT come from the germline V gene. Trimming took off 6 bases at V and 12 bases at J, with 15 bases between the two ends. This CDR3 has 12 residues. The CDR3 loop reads CASSLGPDLQHF. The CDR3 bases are TGTGCCAGCAGCCTCGGACCAGATCTCCAGCATTTT.

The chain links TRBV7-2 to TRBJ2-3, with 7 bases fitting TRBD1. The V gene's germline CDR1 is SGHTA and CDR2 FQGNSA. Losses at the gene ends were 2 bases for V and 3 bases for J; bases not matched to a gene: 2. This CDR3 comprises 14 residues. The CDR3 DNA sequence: TGTGCCAGCAGCTTAAAGGGGGCAACAGATACGCAGTATTTT. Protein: CASSLKGATDTQYF. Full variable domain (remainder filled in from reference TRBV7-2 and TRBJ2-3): GAGVSQSPSNKVTEKGKDVELRCDPISGHTALYWYRQSLGQGLEFLIYFQGNSAPDKSGLPSDRFSAERTGGSVSTLTIQRTQQEDSAVYLCASSLKGATDTQYFGPGTRLTVL.

CDR3 coding DNA: TGTGCCAGCAGCTTGGCCGCAGGACAGGGCTATGGCTACACCTTC. It specifies CASSLAAGQGYGYTF. The rearrangement links TRBV11-3 to TRBJ1-2; TRBD1 agrees at 8 bases. Germline CDR1 reads SGHNT; CDR2 reads YENEEA. Germline trimming cut 3 bases from V and 4 bases from J; bases unmatched to any gene: 7. The CDR3 covers 15 residues.